The rows below give T cell receptor beta chains drawn from one sample of a study of graft-versus-host responses after intestinal transplantation. The protocol was immunoSEQ multiplex PCR, while the TCRdb copy is restricted to in-frame clones and leaves out a portion. The top ten clones hold 0.75% to 0.9% of a sample with about 21,000 clones, more than 40% of them seen once. Here the sequenced sample was alloreactive CD4+ T cells from a mixed lymphocyte reaction culture, taken before intestinal transplant. The receptors stem from a human patient who received an intestinal transplant. Both conserved end residues are part of each CDR3. A D gene is named only where the DNA matches it firmly. Not every row has a clone size; where given, it reads once, few, many or a size class.

length: 13; V: TRBV5-4; size: once; J: TRBJ2-7; D: -; DNA: TGTGCCAGCAGCTTGGTGGGGGGTGACGAGCAGTACTTC; CDR3: CASSLVGGDEQYF
length: 13; V: TRBV6-5; size: -; J: TRBJ1-2; D: TRBD1; DNA: TGTGCCAGCAGCCCCGACAGGGTGGGTGGCTACACCTTC; CDR3: CASSPDRVGGYTF
length: 18; V: TRBV7-8; size: -; J: TRBJ1-4; D: -; DNA: TGTGCCAGCAGCTTAATCCCTACCAGGGGATCAACTAATGAAAAACTGTTTTTT; CDR3: CASSLIPTRGSTNEKLFF
length: 16; V: TRBV23-1; size: few; J: TRBJ2-7; D: TRBD1; DNA: TGCGCCAGCATAACCGGGACAGGGGGCGATTGCCACGAGCAGTACTTC; CDR3: CASITGTGGDCHEQYF
length: 11; V: TRBV19; size: -; J: TRBJ1-1; D: -; DNA: TGTGCCAGTAGTACCGGACACGAAGCTTTCTTT; CDR3: CASSTGHEAFF
length: 15; V: TRBV9; size: few; J: TRBJ2-1; D: -; DNA: TGTGCCAGCAGCGCCGGGTTCCCCTCCTACAATGAGCAGTTCTTC; CDR3: CASSAGFPSYNEQFF
length: 14; V: TRBV2; size: few; J: TRBJ2-3; D: TRBD1; DNA: TGTGCCACCTACAGGGGGCTGGTTTCTGATACGCAGTATTTT; CDR3: CATYRGLVSDTQYF
length: 14; V: TRBV5-1; size: few; J: TRBJ2-4; D: -; DNA: TGCGCCAGCAGCTTGGGCGGCCCGTCGGACATTCAGTACTTC; CDR3: CASSLGGPSDIQYF
length: 14; V: TRBV11-1; size: -; J: TRBJ2-3; D: TRBD2; DNA: TGTGCCAGCAGCTTAGGACTAGCGTCAGATACGCAGTATTTT; CDR3: CASSLGLASDTQYF
length: 16; V: TRBV7-3; size: -; J: TRBJ2-5; D: TRBD2; DNA: TGTGCCAGCAGCCGTAGACTAGCGGATTATCAAGAGACCCAGTACTTC; CDR3: CASSRRLADYQETQYF
length: 17; V: TRBV5-1; size: -; J: TRBJ2-3; D: -; DNA: TGCGCCAGCAGCTTGGTGGGGCGGACCCCAGGCACAGATACGCAGTATTTT; CDR3: CASSLVGRTPGTDTQYF
length: 15; V: TRBV7-2; size: few; J: TRBJ1-6; D: -; DNA: TGTGCCAGCAGCACCAGGGGCTCCTATAATTCACCCCTCCACTTT; CDR3: CASSTRGSYNSPLHF
length: 13; V: TRBV6-5; size: -; J: TRBJ1-2; D: -; DNA: TGTGCCAGCAGCAGCCATGGAGACTATGGCTACACCTTC; CDR3: CASSSHGDYGYTF
length: 14; V: TRBV29-1; size: -; J: TRBJ2-7; D: TRBD1; DNA: TGCAGCTTCTCCCCGTGGGCAGGGGGCTACGAGCAGTACTTC; CDR3: CSFSPWAGGYEQYF
length: 15; V: TRBV10-3; size: -; J: TRBJ1-2; D: -; DNA: TGTGCCATCAGTACCCCCTCCGGAGGAGGCTATGGCTACACCTTC; CDR3: CAISTPSGGGYGYTF
length: 14; V: TRBV9; size: -; J: TRBJ2-1; D: -; DNA: TGTGCCAGCAGCGTAGTCCCAGGATACAATGAGCAGTTCTTC; CDR3: CASSVVPGYNEQFF
length: 15; V: TRBV2; size: -; J: TRBJ2-1; D: TRBD2; DNA: TGTGCCAGCACCCCACTAGCGGGGGGCTTTAATGAGCAGTTCTTC; CDR3: CASTPLAGGFNEQFF
length: 14; V: TRBV7-9; size: few; J: TRBJ2-3; D: -; DNA: TGTGCCAGCACCTTACTAGTTGGTACAGATACGCAGTATTTT; CDR3: CASTLLVGTDTQYF
length: 15; V: TRBV6-5; size: -; J: TRBJ2-7; D: TRBD2; DNA: TGTGCCAGCAGTTACTCGTCGGTAGCGGGCTACGAGCAGTACTTC; CDR3: CASSYSSVAGYEQYF
length: 14; V: TRBV15; size: -; J: TRBJ2-5; D: TRBD1; DNA: TGTGCCACCAGCACCCGACAGGGATCGGAGACCCAGTACTTC; CDR3: CATSTRQGSETQYF
length: 14; V: TRBV10-3; size: few; J: TRBJ2-2; D: TRBD1; DNA: TGTGCCATCACTGGGACAGGGGGCCCCGGGGAGCTGTTTTTT; CDR3: CAITGTGGPGELFF
length: 13; V: TRBV18; size: few; J: TRBJ1-1; D: -; DNA: TGTGCCAGCTCACCGGGGCCAGGCACTGAAGCTTTCTTT; CDR3: CASSPGPGTEAFF
length: 15; V: TRBV6-5; size: few; J: TRBJ1-2; D: TRBD1; DNA: TGTGCCAGCAGTAGACCCGGGACAGGGGCCTATGGCTACACCTTC; CDR3: CASSRPGTGAYGYTF
length: 13; V: TRBV5-1; size: few; J: TRBJ2-5; D: -; DNA: TGCGCCAGCACCCCAACAGGGTTGGAGACCCAGTACTTC; CDR3: CASTPTGLETQYF
length: 14; V: TRBV10-3; size: -; J: TRBJ2-3; D: -; DNA: TGTGCCATCAGTCCCCGTCGGGTAGAAGATACGCAGTATTTT; CDR3: CAISPRRVEDTQYF
length: 13; V: TRBV2; size: -; J: TRBJ1-2; D: -; DNA: TGTGCCAGCAGGAGGGATAGGGTATATGGCTACACCTTC; CDR3: CASRRDRVYGYTF
length: 13; V: TRBV11-2; size: -; J: TRBJ1-1; D: -; DNA: TGTGCCAGCAGCCCGGTGTGGAGGATTGAAGCTTTCTTT; CDR3: CASSPVWRIEAFF
length: 10; V: TRBV6-1; size: -; J: TRBJ2-5; D: TRBD2; DNA: TGTGCCAGCAATCGGGGGGCCCAGTACTTC; CDR3: CASNRGAQYF
length: 15; V: TRBV7-2; size: -; J: TRBJ2-3; D: -; DNA: TGTGCCAGCAGCTTAGGATTTTCCCCGCGGGATACGCAGTATTTT; CDR3: CASSLGFSPRDTQYF
length: 15; V: TRBV9; size: few; J: TRBJ2-5; D: TRBD1; DNA: TGTGCCAGCAGCGTTAGCAGGGGGTGGGAGGAGACCCAGTACTTC; CDR3: CASSVSRGWEETQYF
length: 16; V: TRBV5-4; size: -; J: TRBJ2-2; D: TRBD2; DNA: TGTGCCAGCAGCTTGTCCAGGACTAGCGCGGCCGGGGAGCTGTTTTTT; CDR3: CASSLSRTSAAGELFF
length: 14; V: TRBV10-3; size: -; J: TRBJ1-2; D: -; DNA: TGTGCCATCAGTGAGTCCCGGGGGGCGCGAGGCTACACCTTC; CDR3: CAISESRGARGYTF
length: 15; V: TRBV18; size: -; J: TRBJ2-7; D: -; DNA: TGTGCCAGCTCACCGCCGGACTCCTTCTCCTACGAGCAGTACTTC; CDR3: CASSPPDSFSYEQYF
length: 14; V: TRBV5-5; size: -; J: TRBJ1-1; D: -; DNA: TGTGCCAGCAGCCCCATCCCGGGGAACACTGAAGCTTTCTTT; CDR3: CASSPIPGNTEAFF
length: 15; V: TRBV4-1; size: -; J: TRBJ2-5; D: -; DNA: TGCGCCAGCAGTACCCTAGGCGGGGCTAGGGAGACCCAGTACTTC; CDR3: CASSTLGGARETQYF
length: 14; V: TRBV6-6; size: -; J: TRBJ2-7; D: TRBD1; DNA: TGTGCCAGCAGGAACTGGACAGGGACCTACGAGCAGTACTTC; CDR3: CASRNWTGTYEQYF
length: 14; V: TRBV11-3; size: -; J: TRBJ2-3; D: TRBD2; DNA: TGTGCCAGCAGCTTGGGGGGGGATTCAGATACGCAGTATTTT; CDR3: CASSLGGDSDTQYF
length: 12; V: TRBV18; size: -; J: TRBJ1-6; D: -; DNA: TGTGCCAGCTCCCTCTATAATTCACTCCTCCACTTT; CDR3: CASSLYNSLLHF
length: 13; V: TRBV18; size: -; J: TRBJ1-5; D: -; DNA: TGTGCCAGCTCAACGGGTGTTGGGCAGCCCCAGCATTTT; CDR3: CASSTGVGQPQHF
length: 13; V: TRBV5-1; size: -; J: TRBJ2-7; D: -; DNA: TGCGCCAGCAGCTTACAGGGAACCTACGAGCAGTACTTC; CDR3: CASSLQGTYEQYF
length: 12; V: TRBV10-2; size: -; J: TRBJ2-3; D: -; DNA: TGCGCCAGCAGGGAGCTCCCAGATACGCAGTATTTT; CDR3: CASRELPDTQYF
length: 18; V: TRBV9; size: -; J: TRBJ1-1; D: TRBD1; DNA: TGTGCCAGCAGCGTAGCGGGGGGAGCAGGGGGCGCTTGGAGTGAAGCTTTCTTT; CDR3: CASSVAGGAGGAWSEAFF
length: 15; V: TRBV6-4; size: -; J: TRBJ2-3; D: -; DNA: TGTGCCAGCAGTGACTCGTGGGGAGCGGGAGATACGCAGTATTTT; CDR3: CASSDSWGAGDTQYF
length: 14; V: TRBV29-1; size: few; J: TRBJ1-3; D: TRBD1; DNA: TGCAGCATGCGATACAGGGGGGCTGGAAACACCATATATTTT; CDR3: CSMRYRGAGNTIYF
length: 13; V: TRBV7-3; size: -; J: TRBJ1-2; D: TRBD1; DNA: TGTGCCAGCAGCTCCGACAGGGTGGAGGGCTACACCTTC; CDR3: CASSSDRVEGYTF